This T cell receptor (beta chain) was recovered during a study of cytomegalovirus exposure and HLA in healthy donors. The V segment lost 7 bases and the J segment 5 bases; nucleotides outside the gene matches: 3. The CDR3 totals 12 residues. The germline CDR1 and CDR2 sequences are SQVTM and ANQGSEA. Study findings and constraints: Associated with cytomegalovirus, according to the listing, were 164 TCR beta chains.

With 60 Vbeta and 13 Jbeta primers, the PCR was carried out. Only in-frame clones appear in the TCRdb table, and some are missing; sequencing was by immunoSEQ multiplex PCR. The table lists 200,000 to 250,000 clones, 75% to 85% of them singletons, with less than 3.5% in the top ten. Details on this clone: As yet, its antigen is unknown.

The sample comprised PBMCs. This receptor was obtained from an older woman in good health and CMV-seropositive. The chain uses TRBV29-1 and TRBJ1-4, with 8 bases matching TRBD1. The CDR3 region has the DNA TGCAGCGCCGACAGGGGAAATGAAAAACTGTTTTTT. Translation: CSADRGNEKLFF.